Shown below are 14 T cell receptor beta chains from a single sample sequenced in a study of early T cells in non-severe SARS-CoV-2 infection. Via MiXCR, TCRdb re-called the 5' RACE reads, giving one row per CDR3 protein. The sample yields 46,000 or so distinct CDR3 sequences, about 4% seen once. Sequencing input: whole blood. Source of these receptors: an adult who was a healthcare worker with PCR-confirmed SARS-CoV-2 infection or an uninfected control (not recorded which).

The chain employs TRBV29-1 and TRBJ2-3; 11 bases agree with TRBD2. The CDR3 runs to 15 residues. The V gene end was trimmed by 5 bases and the J gene end by 0 bases; junction bases not matched to a gene: 4. Germline V gene data show CDR1 as SQVTM and CDR2 as ANQGSEA. The CDR3 nucleotides read TGCAGCGTTCGGAGACTAGCGGGGAGCACAGATACGCAGTATTTT. Amino acids: CSVRRLAGSTDTQYF.

Only a few counts were recorded for this clonotype. In nucleotides, the CDR3 is TGTGCCAGCAGCTTAGCGGCGGATTCACCCCTCCACTTT. Protein sequence: CASSLAADSPLHF. The genes are TRBV7-9 and TRBJ1-6, with no clear D. Germline V lookup: CDR1 SEHNR, CDR2 FQNEAQ (reference sequence). The CDR3 length is 13 residues. Trimming shortened V by 0 bases and J by 8 bases, and 5 bases separated the two germline ends.

The J gene is TRBJ2-2, the V gene TRBV7-8; D possibly corresponds to TRBD1 (6 bases). The V and J ends lost 2 bases and 3 bases respectively, with 10 bases between them. There are 15 residues in the CDR3. The V gene's germline CDR1 is SGHVS and CDR2 FQNEAQ. In DNA form, the CDR3 reads TGTGCCAGCAGCTTATCACAGGGATACACCGGGGAGCTGTTTTTT. It is translated as CASSLSQGYTGELFF. The complete variable domain, with remaining parts taken from reference TRBV7-8 and TRBJ2-2, reads GAGVSQSPRYKVAKRGQDVALRCDPISGHVSLFWYQQALGQGPEFLTYFQNEAQLDKSGLPSDRFFAERPEGSVSTLKIQRTQQEDSAVYLCASSLSQGYTGELFFGEGSRLTVL.

This clonotype was seen a few times. The chain uses TRBV5-1 and TRBJ1-1; TRBD1 agrees at 7 bases. There are 13 residues in the CDR3. V dropped 5 bases and J dropped 4; count of bases not matched to a gene: 5. CDR1 is SGHRS, CDR2 YFSETQ, per germline. DNA for the CDR3: TGCGCCAGCAGGTGGGACAGCCTCACTGAAGCTTTCTTT. Translation: CASRWDSLTEAFF.

The sample holds many counts of this clonotype. This chain links TRBV7-3 with TRBJ2-1; D call uncertain. The germline V gene encodes CDR1 SGHTA and CDR2 FQGTGA. This CDR3 spans 13 amino acids. Between the trimmed V and J ends, which lost 5 bases and 5 bases, there was a span of 10 bases. The CDR3, as DNA: TGTGCCAGCAGCCCCCAGATTCACAATGAGCAGTTCTTC. This translates into CASSPQIHNEQFF.

V gene TRBV6-5 combines with J gene TRBJ1-1, with D perhaps matching TRBD1 (5 bases). With 0 bases removed from V and 4 bases from J, the gap between germline ends came to 9 bases. The CDR3 is 14 amino acids. The germline gives CDR1 MNHEY, CDR2 SVGAGI. CDR3 amino acids: CASSYSGRATEAFF. CDR3 DNA sequence: TGTGCCAGCAGTTACTCCGGCAGGGCCACTGAAGCTTTCTTT.

This clonotype came up many times. The rearrangement uses TRBV7-9 and TRBJ2-5; 10 bases map to TRBD1. CDR1 is SEHNR, CDR2 FQNEAQ, per germline (reference sequence). V gave up 5 bases and J gave up 6 bases; unmatched junction bases: 9. This CDR3 spans 15 amino acids. CDR3 bases: TGTGCCAGCAGCCCCCAAGGGACAGGGGATCAGACCCAGTACTTC. It translates to CASSPQGTGDQTQYF. The variable domain in full, with the rest retrieved from reference TRBV7-9 and TRBJ2-5, is DTGVSQNPRHKITKRGQNVTFRCDPISEHNRLYWYRQTLGQGPEFLTYFQNEAQLEKSRLLSDRFSAERPKGSFSTLEIQRTEQGDSAMYLCASSPQGTGDQTQYFGPGTRLLVL.

This clonotype was detected a few times. V usage is TRBV6-6 and J usage is TRBJ2-6, with D unclear. Trimming cost V 0 bases and J 2 bases, with 14 bases left between them. Germline CDR1 reads MNHNY; CDR2 reads SVGAGI (reference sequence). The CDR3 totals 18 residues. CDR3 sequence: CASSYSIITGTGANVLTF. In DNA, the CDR3 is TGTGCCAGCAGTTACTCGATAATCACTGGGACTGGGGCCAACGTCCTGACTTTC.

This clonotype is medium-sized (0.01 to 0.1%) within its sample. The rearrangement joins TRBV5-1 to TRBJ1-2; the D is unclear. CDR3 length equals 15 residues. V lost 0 bases to trimming and J lost 2 bases, with 11 bases between them. The V gene's germline CDR1 is SGHRS and CDR2 YFSETQ. The CDR3 nucleotides read TGCGCCAGCAGCTTGGGGCCCTCGAAAAACTATGGCTACACCTTC. This translates into CASSLGPSKNYGYTF. The full variable domain, rest sourced from reference TRBV5-1 and TRBJ1-2, is KAGVTQTPRYLIKTRGQQVTLSCSPISGHRSVSWYQQTPGQGLQFLFEYFSETQRNKGNFPGRFSGRQFSNSRSEMNVSTLELGDSALYLCASSLGPSKNYGYTFGSGTRLTVV.

This clonotype was seen ten or more times. The V gene is TRBV11-2, the J gene TRBJ2-7, with 11 positions matching TRBD1. Germline loops: CDR1 SGHAT, CDR2 FQNNGV. Trimming cost V 5 bases and J 3 bases; bases outside gene matches: 3. The CDR3 runs 14 residues. CDR3 amino acids: CASSTGTGGYEQYF. DNA of the CDR3: TGTGCCAGCAGCACCGGGACAGGGGGCTACGAGCAGTACTTC.

In this sample, this clonotype turned up many times. The chain recombines TRBV5-1 with TRBJ2-2; a weak D match, TRBD2 (6 bases). Germline values: CDR1 SGHRS, CDR2 YFSETQ. V lost 6 bases and J 6 bases, leaving 15 bases between the germline ends. The CDR3 sequence is 14 residues long. CDR3 bases: TGCGCCAGCACCCTGACTAGTTTCTCCGGGGAGCTGTTTTTT. Its translation: CASTLTSFSGELFF.

With respect to this clonotype: One junction end disagrees with the germline gene, perhaps due to a read error. The chain uses TRBV7-9 and TRBJ2-5; the D call may be TRBD1 or TRBD2 (5 bases each). This CDR3 is 15 amino acids long. Germline V CDR1 and CDR2: SEHNR, FQNEAQ (reference sequence). CDR3 bases: TGTGCCAGCAGCTTAGCGGGGGAGCTCCAAGAGACCGAGTACTTC. It codes for CASSLAGELQETEYF.

This clonotype has at least ten counts. This chain links TRBV19 with TRBJ1-4; D remains unclear. The CDR3 length is 12 residues. V shed 3 bases and J shed 7 bases, with 6 bases lying between them. Germline CDR1 and CDR2: LNHDA and SQIVND (reference sequence). This chain's CDR3 is CASSIKAEKLFF. CDR3 bases: TGTGCCAGTAGTATCAAGGCTGAAAAACTGTTTTTT.

This clonotype was seen ten or more times. V is TRBV7-9 and J is TRBJ2-7; TRBD1 is a possible D gene (7 bases). CDR3 length: 16 amino acids. Trimming left V 3 bases short and J 0 bases short, with 15 bases between. Germline CDR1 reads SEHNR; CDR2 reads FQNEAQ (reference sequence). CDR3 residues: CASSFGQAGFSYEQYF. CDR3 nucleotides: TGTGCCAGCAGCTTCGGACAGGCGGGGTTCTCCTACGAGCAGTACTTC.